One and the same sample provided the 23 T cell receptor beta chains below, sequenced in a study of preoperative IRX-2 immunotherapy in early breast cancer. Treatment: preoperative locoregional IRX-2 cytokine immunotherapy. Profiling relied on immunoSEQ multiplex PCR, and the TCRdb table lists in-frame clones only, not all of them. The repertoire holds some 99,000 clones, with around 86% as singletons. Sequencing was performed on tumor tissue, taken after IRX-2 immunotherapy. The receptors here all came from a human donor with breast cancer.

The CDR3 DNA is TGTGCCAGTAGTAGCGCCGGATCAGCGACCTACAATGAGCAGTTCTTC. Protein sequence: CASSSAGSATYNEQFF. The rearrangement uses TRBV19 and TRBJ2-1; D is unresolved. Germline V gene lookup returns CDR1 LNHDA and CDR2 SQIVND (reference sequence). V lost 4 bases, J lost 2 bases, and 15 bases lay in between. This CDR3 comprises 16 residues. The complete variable domain, with remaining parts taken from reference TRBV19 and TRBJ2-1, reads DGGITQSPKYLFRKEGQNVTLSCEQNLNHDAMYWYRQDPGQGLRLIYYSQIVNDFQKGDIAEGYSVSREKKESFPLTVTSAQKNPTAFYLCASSSAGSATYNEQFFGPGTRLTVL.

This chain connects TRBV18 to TRBJ2-2, with 10 bases fitting TRBD1. V gave up 6 bases and J gave up 3 bases; unmatched junction bases: 4. The germline V gene has CDR1 KGHSH and CDR2 LQKENI. The CDR3 is 15 residues long. The CDR3 DNA reads TGTGCCAGCTCGTCCGGACAGGGGGACACCGGGGAGCTGTTTTTT. This codes for CASSSGQGDTGELFF.

CDR3 coding DNA: TGTGCCAGTAGGGGACCGGGGCTTGGGAACACTGAAGCTTTCTTT. The encoded protein is CASRGPGLGNTEAFF. The V gene is TRBV19, the J gene TRBJ1-1; TRBD1 is a possible D gene (5 bases). CDR1 and CDR2 (germline): LNHDA, SQIVND (reference sequence). V dropped 6 bases and J dropped 1 base, with 15 bases sitting between them. The CDR3 contains 15 residues.

CDR3 amino acids: CASTSKGGQGRETQYF. The CDR3 bases are TGTGCCAGCACTTCCAAAGGGGGACAGGGGAGAGAGACCCAGTACTTC. The genes are TRBV27 and TRBJ2-5; 10 bases are shared with TRBD1. V lost 7 bases, J lost 4 bases, and 12 bases stayed unmatched. Germline CDR1 and CDR2: MNHEY and SMNVEV (reference sequence). The CDR3 length is 16 residues.

The gene calls are TRBV19 and TRBJ2-7; perhaps TRBD1 as D (6 bases). The CDR3 runs to 14 residues. Germline CDR1 reads LNHDA; CDR2 reads SQIVND (reference sequence). Between the trimmed V and J ends, which lost 4 bases and 4 bases, there was a span of 14 bases. The CDR3 here is CASSKQGYTYEQYF. As DNA, the CDR3 is TGTGCCAGTAGTAAACAGGGTTATACTTACGAGCAGTACTTC.

The rearrangement joins TRBV6-8 to TRBJ1-1; no definite D call. CDR3 length equals 13 residues. V was shortened by 0 bases and J by 7 bases, with 9 bases between the two germline ends. Germline CDR1 MNHGY, CDR2 SAAAGT. CDR3 protein: CASSYSEGDEAFF. The CDR3, as DNA: TGTGCCAGCAGTTACTCGGAGGGAGATGAAGCTTTCTTT.

The chain has TRBV7-4 and TRBJ2-1; 8 bases line up with TRBD1. V lost 5 bases and J lost 0; bases outside the gene matches: 6. CDR3 length equals 16 residues. CDR1 is SGHVT and CDR2 is SQSDAQ in the germline V gene. The CDR3 here is CASSPRGLSSYNEQFF. DNA for the CDR3: TGTGCCAGCAGCCCCAGGGGGCTGAGCTCCTACAATGAGCAGTTCTTC.

This clone has a handful of counts. This chain links TRBV19 with TRBJ1-5; D is undetermined. CDR3 size: 13 residues. Germline V gives CDR1 LNHDA, CDR2 SQIVND (reference sequence). Trimming left V 6 bases short and J 2 bases short, with 8 bases between. The CDR3 sequence: CASSLVGNQPQHF. CDR3 sequence (DNA): TGTGCCAGTAGCCTCGTTGGCAATCAGCCCCAGCATTTT.

The chain combines TRBV28 with TRBJ2-1; 9 bases are a match to TRBD2. V was clipped by 3 bases and J by 4 bases; unmatched bases: 1. Germline V gives CDR1 MDHEN, CDR2 SYDVKM. The CDR3 length is 14 residues. CDR3 DNA sequence: TGTGCCAGCAGTTTGGCGGGAGGGTACAATGAGCAGTTCTTC. Encoded protein: CASSLAGGYNEQFF.

The rearrangement joins TRBV18 to TRBJ1-5; weak D call: TRBD1 (5 bases). Trimming pared 5 bases from V and 2 bases from J, leaving 16 bases between. The CDR3 has 16 amino acids. Per the germline V gene, CDR1 is KGHSH and CDR2 is LQKENI. The chain's CDR3 is CASSAEQVSRNQPQHF. The CDR3 DNA follows: TGTGCCAGCTCAGCCGAACAGGTTTCTCGCAATCAGCCCCAGCATTTT.

The chain recombines TRBV30 with TRBJ2-7; TRBD2 aligns across 11 bases. Germline CDR1 is GTSNPN and CDR2 is SVGIG (reference sequence). Trimming took 0 bases from V and 9 from J; bases not matched to a gene: 10. This CDR3 spans 15 amino acids. The CDR3 coding sequence is TGTGCCTGGAGTGTACGGACTAGCGGGTCTCTCGGGCAGTACTTC. It encodes CAWSVRTSGSLGQYF. The whole variable domain, filled in from reference TRBV30 and TRBJ2-7, reads SQTIHQWPATLVQPVGSPLSLECTVEGTSNPNLYWYRQAAGRGLQLLFYSVGIGQISSEVPQNLSASRPQDRQFILSSKKLLLSDSGFYLCAWSVRTSGSLGQYFGPGTRLTVT.

This chain connects TRBV18 to TRBJ1-1, with 9 bases that match TRBD1. This CDR3 has 14 amino acids. V lost 5 bases and J lost 5; bases outside the gene matches: 6. CDR1 is KGHSH, CDR2 LQKENI, per germline. CDR3 in amino acids: CASSEDRGGTEAFF. The CDR3, as DNA: TGTGCCAGCTCAGAGGACAGGGGAGGTACTGAAGCTTTCTTT.

DNA of the CDR3: TGTGCCAGTCAAGACTCGAACTATGGCTACACCTTC. Its translation is CASQDSNYGYTF. J is TRBJ1-2 and V is TRBV25-1; D call uncertain. Germline CDR1 MGHDK, CDR2 SYGVNS. Between the trimmed V and J ends, which lost 9 bases and 2 bases, there was a span of 10 bases. This CDR3 has 12 residues.

This sequence joins TRBV5-1 and TRBJ2-1, with a tentative D call TRBD1 (7 bases). Germline V gives CDR1 SGHRS, CDR2 YFSETQ. V gave up 4 bases and J gave up 4 bases, with 15 bases separating them. CDR3 length equals 15 residues. CDR3 amino acids: CASSGGTAQYNEQFF. The CDR3 DNA is TGCGCCAGCAGCGGCGGGACAGCGCAGTACAATGAGCAGTTCTTC.

The chain links TRBV5-1 to TRBJ1-4, with D maybe TRBD1 (6 bases). Looked up from germline, CDR1 is SGHRS and CDR2 is YFSETQ. V gave up 1 base and J gave up 8 bases, with 12 bases separating them. The CDR3 has 14 residues. CDR3 protein: CASSLTVGGEKLFF. The DNA for the CDR3 is TGCGCCAGCAGCTTGACAGTAGGGGGGGAAAAACTGTTTTTT.

The rearrangement links TRBV29-1 to TRBJ1-5; the match to TRBD1 covers 12 bases. Germline V gives CDR1 SQVTM, CDR2 ANQGSEA. CDR3 length: 15 residues. V gave up 6 bases and J gave up 7 bases; unmatched junction bases: 10. The CDR3: CSVAGTGGLNQPQHF. DNA for the CDR3: TGCAGCGTCGCCGGGACAGGGGGCTTAAACCAGCCCCAGCATTTT. Supplemented by reference TRBV29-1 and TRBJ1-5, the full variable domain reads SAVISQKPSRDICQRGTSLTIQCQVDSQVTMMFWYRQQPGQSLTLIATANQGSEATYESGFVIDKFPISRPNLTFSTLTVSNMSPEDSSIYLCSVAGTGGLNQPQHFGDGTRLSIL.

The chain links TRBV15 to TRBJ2-7; 10 bases map to TRBD1. This CDR3 has 17 residues. The germline CDR1 and CDR2 sequences are LNHNV and YYDKDF (reference sequence). Trimming cost V 0 bases and J 5 bases; bases outside gene matches: 10. The CDR3 here is CATSREAVGQGFDEQYF. The CDR3 DNA is TGTGCCACCAGCAGAGAGGCTGTGGGACAGGGGTTCGACGAGCAGTACTTC. Drawing the rest from reference TRBV15 and TRBJ2-7, the complete variable domain is DAMVIQNPRYQVTQFGKPVTLSCSQTLNHNVMYWYQQKSSQAPKLLFHYYDKDFNNEADTPDNFQSRRPNTSFCFLDIRSPGLGDTAMYLCATSREAVGQGFDEQYFGPGTRLTVT.

This clone was seen a few times. The rearrangement uses TRBV15 and TRBJ2-3; 7 positions agree with TRBD1. V trimming: 8 bases; J trimming: 5 bases; junction bases outside the gene matches: 19. This CDR3 is 17 amino acids long. From germline, CDR1 is LNHNV and CDR2 YYDKDF (reference sequence). The CDR3 sequence is CATYRIVTGQLKDTQYF. As DNA, the CDR3 is TGTGCCACCTACAGGATCGTGACGGGACAGCTAAAAGATACGCAGTATTTT.

The chain employs TRBV5-1 and TRBJ1-2, with D tentatively TRBD1 (6 bases). This CDR3 region has 14 residues. Germline values: CDR1 SGHRS, CDR2 YFSETQ. Between the trimmed V and J ends, which lost 0 bases and 3 bases, there was a span of 9 bases. The CDR3 bases are TGCGCCAGCAGCTTGGTCAGGGGTGACTATGGCTACACCTTC. Amino acid sequence: CASSLVRGDYGYTF.

J is TRBJ1-2 and V is TRBV1. TRBV1 has pseudogene status. The CDR3 loop spans 14 amino acids. The CDR3 loop reads CASSQDTDYLGYTF. CDR3 DNA: TGCGCCAGCAGCCAAGATACTGATTATCTTGGCTACACCTTC.

The rearrangement links TRBV19 to TRBJ1-2; a weak D match, TRBD1 (5 bases). The CDR3 is 15 amino acids. V dropped 5 bases and J dropped 8 bases, with 21 bases sitting between them. In germline, CDR1 is LNHDA, CDR2 SQIVND (reference sequence). DNA of the CDR3: TGTGCCAGTAGTGCGGGACCCTGGGAGTCCAACGGCTACACCTTC. Translating it yields CASSAGPWESNGYTF.

The chain links TRBV18 to TRBJ2-2, with 8 bases that match TRBD1. The germline V gene encodes CDR1 KGHSH and CDR2 LQKENI. This CDR3 has 14 amino acids. Trimming at V came to 2 bases and at J to 4 bases, leaving 0 bases not matched to a gene. CDR3 bases: TGTGCCAGCTCACCAACAGGGGGCACCGGGGAGCTGTTTTTT. Encoded protein: CASSPTGGTGELFF.

This clone was detected a few times. The chain employs TRBV30 and TRBJ2-7; no firm D call. This CDR3 is built from 13 residues. From germline, CDR1 is GTSNPN and CDR2 SVGIG (reference sequence). The germline V and J ends were trimmed by 4 bases and 7 bases, with 17 bases remaining between them. The chain's CDR3 is CAWNGGRVREQYF. CDR3 coding DNA: TGTGCCTGGAATGGTGGGCGCGTGAGGGAGCAGTACTTC.